This is a list of T cell receptor beta chains from one sample in a study of cytomegalovirus exposure and HLA in healthy donors. This table comes from immunoSEQ multiplex PCR, and its TCRdb copy is limited to in-frame clones, with some not included. The profile covers fewer than 250,000 clones, with around 80% appearing a single time and around 3% taken by the ten largest. The sequenced sample consisted of PBMCs. Receptors were obtained from a man aged 25-40 years in good health and CMV-seronegative. Both conserved end residues are part of each CDR3.

J,V,CDR3
TRBJ1-2,TRBV6-1,CASGRTGFYGYTF
TRBJ2-2,TRBV19,CASSIDLAGGNTGELFF
TRBJ2-2,TRBV6-5,CASSVVAGELFF
TRBJ1-1,TRBV5-1,CASSLGNRVATEAFF
TRBJ2-2,TRBV7-9,CASSLSPRTGELFF
TRBJ2-7,TRBV28,CASSRQGAPSYEQYF
TRBJ1-1,TRBV2,CASSAGQGTTEAFF
TRBJ2-7,TRBV4-2,CASSQAAVPISYEQYF
TRBJ2-5,TRBV5-3,CARSWAEGKETQYF
TRBJ2-5,TRBV6-1,CASSPTERGQETQYF
TRBJ2-2,TRBV5-1,CASSFETPNTGELFF
TRBJ1-1,TRBV4-3,CASSQVVAGLNTEAFF
TRBJ2-1,TRBV4-1,CASSQIGMGGDEQFF
TRBJ2-1,TRBV29-1,CSVETSGGGFF
TRBJ2-7,TRBV2,CASSGSLSGGSSSYEQYF
TRBJ2-7,TRBV7-8,CASTHQGGTGIHEQYF
TRBJ1-2,TRBV6-1,CASSVEGRGNYGYTF
TRBJ2-3,TRBV2,CASGTSGTDTQYF
TRBJ1-6,TRBV5-8,CASSLGHLNSPLHF
TRBJ1-2,TRBV13,CASSERDRGPLPYGYTF
TRBJ2-7,TRBV7-5,CARSALWDSHNYEQYF
TRBJ1-2,TRBV14,CASSQIRAGIGGYTF
TRBJ1-1,TRBV4-2,CASSHDRGATEAFF
TRBJ1-1,TRBV5-1,CASSPTGIPEAFF
TRBJ2-2,TRBV6-6,CASSFYGQVGGELFF
TRBJ1-2,TRBV5-5,CASSLDRVNYGYTF
TRBJ2-2,TRBV28,CASSLFSDRGTGELFF
TRBJ2-7,TRBV7-9,CASSLAGGPGEQYF
TRBJ2-7,TRBV7-2,CASSLVGGRDYEQYF
TRBJ2-1,TRBV5-4,CASSRTSNQAYNEQFF
TRBJ2-7,TRBV2,CASSEEGPYEQYF
TRBJ2-7,TRBV5-8,CASSSYQLTSGGAGEQYF
TRBJ1-5,TRBV6-6,CASSYSDEAQHF
TRBJ2-5,TRBV19,CASGGAETQYF
TRBJ2-3,TRBV27,CASGEPFTDTQYF
TRBJ2-7,TRBV15,CATSRALLSGGAYEQYF
TRBJ2-1,TRBV6-4,CASSEKASGYNEQFF
TRBJ2-3,TRBV18,CASSRGTGASSTDTQYF
TRBJ2-1,TRBV4-2,CASSQAASGGGGGQFF
TRBJ2-3,TRBV18,CASSPTGTGITDTQYF
TRBJ2-7,TRBV6-1,CASSEYLLAGVYEQYF
TRBJ2-5,TRBV28,CASSSDMGQETQYF
TRBJ2-2,TRBV27,CASGYRVNTGELFF
TRBJ2-3,TRBV7-9,CASSLVAGLSTDTQYF
TRBJ1-3,TRBV4-1,CASSQGPQGARGNTIYF
TRBJ1-2,TRBV7-9,CASSSGAVSYTF
TRBJ2-7,TRBV5-1,CASSLKAGVYSYEQYF